The 7 T cell receptor beta chains reported below all come from one sample, sequenced in a study of blood T cell repertoires in COVID-19 (dated by TCRdb to 2020 to 2022). The protocol used for the library was the immunoSEQ multiplex PCR assay. Here the immuneACCESS table is served through TCRdb, limited to in-frame sequences with V and J called. Missing clones are a known gap in these copies; in checked studies unresolved V genes cover under half, and the rest lacks a known reason. The sample profile shows roughly 200,000 clones; around 83% of them were found once. The ten top clones hold about 1.5% of the sample. The material sequenced was peripheral blood. These TCRs come from a human donor in a cohort sampled during active COVID-19.

The J gene is TRBJ2-5, the V gene TRBV9; 7 nucleotides match TRBD2. V shed 4 bases and J 5 bases; nucleotides not matched to a gene: 17. The CDR3 has 17 residues. CDR1 is SGDLS, CDR2 YYNGEE, per germline. The CDR3 region is CASSLYGSGGGRETQYF. As DNA, the CDR3 is TGTGCCAGCAGCCTCTACGGGTCGGGCGGGGGTAGGGAGACCCAGTACTTC.

The gene calls are TRBV19 and TRBJ1-1; D might be TRBD1 (5 bases). V lost 3 bases to trimming and J lost 4 bases, with 12 bases between them. The germline gives CDR1 LNHDA, CDR2 SQIVND (reference sequence). There are 14 residues in the CDR3. The CDR3 region has the DNA TGTGCCAGTAGTATTCCAGGGATCGGCACTGAAGCTTTCTTT. Translation gives CASSIPGIGTEAFF.

CDR3: CASSLGTGGNQPQHF. The CDR3 nucleotides are TGTGCCAGCAGCTTGGGAACAGGGGGAAATCAGCCCCAGCATTTT. V and J are TRBV5-6 and TRBJ1-5; 8 nucleotides match TRBD1. This CDR3 comprises 15 residues. CDR1 is SGHDT, CDR2 YYEEEE, per germline. Germline trimming cut 0 bases from V and 4 bases from J; bases unmatched to any gene: 3.

This clone has just one count. The chain is built from TRBV19 and TRBJ2-5; possible D gene TRBD2, 6 bases. The germline V gene has CDR1 LNHDA and CDR2 SQIVND (reference sequence). This CDR3 is built from 15 residues. V gave up 10 bases and J gave up 2 bases, with 20 bases separating them. The CDR3 loop is CATGFRDLRQETQYF. In nucleotides, the CDR3 is TGTGCCACCGGTTTTAGGGACTTGCGACAAGAGACCCAGTACTTC.

The chain joins TRBV7-3 to TRBJ2-2; 9 positions agree with TRBD1. Germline V gene data show CDR1 as SGHTA and CDR2 as FQGTGA. V was pared by 5 bases and J by 6 bases, with 4 bases of the junction left unmatched. The CDR3 consists of 14 residues. In DNA, the CDR3 is TGTGCCAGCAGCAGAACAGGGGGCGCCGGGGAGCTGTTTTTT. Translated, it gives CASSRTGGAGELFF.

In this sample, this clone turned up a few times. The V and J genes are TRBV7-9 and TRBJ1-1, with 7 bases fitting TRBD1. Germline-derived CDR1 and CDR2 are SEHNR and FQNEAQ (reference sequence). The CDR3 length is 14 residues. Trimming at V came to 3 bases and at J to 4 bases, leaving 5 bases not matched to a gene. In DNA, the CDR3 is TGTGCCAGCAGCTTCGAGGACAGGATCACTGAAGCTTTCTTT. This gives the protein CASSFEDRITEAFF.

This chain joins TRBV29-1 and TRBJ1-2; D possibly corresponds to TRBD1 (6 bases). V shed 7 bases and J shed 5 bases, with 20 bases lying between them. The CDR3 length is 14 residues. Germline loops: CDR1 SQVTM, CDR2 ANQGSEA. CDR3 DNA: TGCAGCGCTCCCGACCAGGACAGACTGTATGGCTACACCTTC. Its protein is CSAPDQDRLYGYTF.